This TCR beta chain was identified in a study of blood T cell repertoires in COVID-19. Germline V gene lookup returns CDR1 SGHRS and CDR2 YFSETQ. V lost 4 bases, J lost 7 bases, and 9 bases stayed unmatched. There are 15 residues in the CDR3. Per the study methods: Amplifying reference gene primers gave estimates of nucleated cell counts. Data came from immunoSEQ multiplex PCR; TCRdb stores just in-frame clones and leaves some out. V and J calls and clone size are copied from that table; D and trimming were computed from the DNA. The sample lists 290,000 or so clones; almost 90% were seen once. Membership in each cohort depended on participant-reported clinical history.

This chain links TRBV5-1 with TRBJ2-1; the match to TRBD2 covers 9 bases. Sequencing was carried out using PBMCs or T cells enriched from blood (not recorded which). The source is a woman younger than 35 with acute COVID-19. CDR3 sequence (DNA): TGCGCCAGCAGCCAGCAGGCGGGAGGGGAAAATGAGCAGTTCTTC. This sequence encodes CASSQQAGGENEQFF.